This T cell receptor beta chain was recovered during a study of response to subunit inactivated influenza vaccine. Whole-study findings and limits: There was a suggestion from the authors that each seasonal influenza vaccination recruits few new T cells.

This clonotype was counted a few times. Its specificity is not known. TCRdb ran MiXCR on the RT-PCR reads and lists one entry per CDR3 protein. The sample holds about 650,000 distinct CDR3 sequences, around 13% seen once. Unmatched junction bases numbered 6, after V lost 1 base and J lost 6 bases. The CDR3 sequence is 15 residues long. Germline CDR1 and CDR2: MDHEN and SYDVKM. This material consisted of PBMCs from blood, taken 14 to 15 days before vaccination. This receptor was identified in a man in his fifties or sixties who received an inactivated influenza vaccine. This chain uses TRBV28 with TRBJ2-7; 10 bases line up with TRBD2. This CDR3 is CASSLLSLAGVEQYF. The CDR3 bases are TGTGCCAGCAGTTTATTGTCGCTAGCGGGAGTCGAGCAGTACTTC.